The next 32 T cell receptor beta chains were all read from a single sample in a study of blood T cell repertoires in COVID-19. The method was immunoSEQ multiplex PCR; TCRdb's version includes in-frame clones alone and lacks a portion of them. The table includes about 190,000 clones, approximately 77% detected once. Sequenced input: peripheral blood. The source is a woman older than 75 with active or convalescent COVID-19.

In regard to this clone: The same CDR3 is also encoded by other DNA sequences in this sample. The chain has TRBV12-3 or TRBV12-4 and TRBJ2-5; a weak D match, TRBD1 (6 bases). This CDR3 region has 13 residues. V shed 3 bases and J shed 5 bases, with 10 bases lying between them. The CDR3 nucleotides are TGTGCCAGCAGTTTTACAGGGAGCGAGACCCAGTACTTC. It is translated as CASSFTGSETQYF.

CDR3 sequence reads: CASSEHWTSGNNEQFF. CDR3 coding DNA: TGTGCCAGCAGTGAACATTGGACTAGCGGGAATAATGAGCAGTTCTTC. This sequence joins TRBV6-1 and TRBJ2-1; TRBD2 aligns across 12 bases. This CDR3 has 16 amino acids. The germline gives CDR1 MNHNS, CDR2 SASEGT. Trimming cost V 2 bases and J 7 bases; bases outside gene matches: 6.

On this clone itself: The germline gene is not matched at one end of the junction; a read error may be the cause. The CDR3 DNA reads as TGTGCCAACAGCCAAGCTTTAACGGGAGAGGGGGATACGCAGTATTTT. This encodes CANSQALTGEGDTQYF. This rearrangement joins TRBV4-2 to TRBJ2-3; possible D gene TRBD2, 6 bases. Germline values: CDR1 LGHNA, CDR2 YNFKEQ. The CDR3 runs 16 residues.

This clone was counted once. J is TRBJ2-3 and V is TRBV7-6; 11 nucleotides agree with TRBD2. The germline CDR1 and CDR2 sequences are SGHVS and FNYEAQ. V was pared by 5 bases and J by 1 base, with 2 bases of the junction left unmatched. This CDR3 is built from 15 residues. The CDR3 loop reads CASSPLAGGTDTQYF. Written as DNA, the CDR3 is TGTGCCAGCAGCCCACTAGCGGGAGGCACAGATACGCAGTATTTT.

The chain couples TRBV7-9 to TRBJ2-1; 9 bases agree with TRBD2. The germline gives CDR1 SEHNR, CDR2 FQNEAQ (reference sequence). There are 19 residues in the CDR3. V was pared by 1 base and J by 3 bases, with 13 bases of the junction left unmatched. The DNA for the CDR3 is TGTGCCAGCAGCTTAGAGGGGGCTAGCGGGATCCCTTACTACAATGAGCAGTTCTTC. Protein product: CASSLEGASGIPYYNEQFF.

This clone has more than one count but fewer than ten. J is TRBJ1-2 and V is TRBV10-2, with D tentatively TRBD1 (5 bases). Germline-derived CDR1 and CDR2 are WSHSY and SAAADI. V was trimmed by 3 bases and J by 5 bases, leaving 7 bases between them. The CDR3 is made up of 12 amino acids. CDR3 DNA: TGCGCCAGCAGTGAAAGGGGATATGGCTACACCTTC. This gives the protein CASSERGYGYTF.

This clone has more than one count but fewer than ten. The chain recombines TRBV5-1 with TRBJ2-3; D might be TRBD1 (6 bases). CDR1 and CDR2 (germline): SGHRS, YFSETQ. Trimming removed 2 bases at V and 3 bases at J, with 16 bases between. The CDR3 covers 16 residues. This CDR3 is CASSFPTGPTTDTQYF. CDR3 bases: TGCGCCAGCAGCTTCCCGACAGGCCCTACGACAGATACGCAGTATTTT.

J is TRBJ2-5 and V is TRBV5-1; 10 bases match TRBD1. V dropped 4 bases and J dropped 3; count of bases not matched to a gene: 3. Germline V gene data show CDR1 as SGHRS and CDR2 as YFSETQ. The CDR3 has 14 residues. The CDR3 loop reads CASSTGQGKETQYF. Here the CDR3 DNA reads TGCGCCAGCAGCACGGGACAGGGGAAAGAGACCCAGTACTTC.

The chain employs TRBV7-9 and TRBJ2-2; 8 bases match TRBD2. V lost 5 bases to trimming and J lost 4 bases; unmatched junction nucleotides: 9. The CDR3 totals 16 residues. Per the germline V gene, CDR1 is SEHNR and CDR2 is FQNEAQ (reference sequence). In DNA, the CDR3 is TGTGCCAGCAGCCATTGGGTAGCGGGAATCACCGGGGAGCTGTTTTTT. Translation: CASSHWVAGITGELFF.

The gene calls are TRBV7-9 and TRBJ2-7; 10 bases match TRBD2. CDR1 is SEHNR, CDR2 FQNEAQ, per germline (reference sequence). V trimming: 4 bases; J trimming: 0 bases; junction bases outside the gene matches: 0. CDR3 size: 14 residues. In DNA, the CDR3 is TGTGCCAGCAGCTCTAGCGGGAGCTCCTACGAGCAGTACTTC. Its translation is CASSSSGSSYEQYF.

The rearrangement uses TRBV28 and TRBJ1-2; a weak D match, TRBD1 (5 bases). CDR1 and CDR2 (germline): MDHEN, SYDVKM. This CDR3 region has 16 residues. V gave up 7 bases and J gave up 4 bases, with 22 bases separating them. Here the CDR3 DNA reads TGTGCCAGCACCCCGCTCCAAGTCGCTCAGGGCTATGGCTACACCTTC. Encoded protein: CASTPLQVAQGYGYTF.

This clone is a singleton in its sample. This chain links TRBV3-1 (or the pseudogene TRBV3-2) with TRBJ1-1, with D unresolved. This CDR3 is built from 14 residues. V was trimmed by 4 bases and J by 3 bases, leaving 12 bases between them. Germline lookup yields CDR1 LGHDT and CDR2 YNNKEL (reference sequence). The DNA for the CDR3 is TGTGCCAGCAGCCTTCTCGACTCGGACACTGAAGCTTTCTTT. It is translated as CASSLLDSDTEAFF.

The chain has TRBV5-6 and TRBJ2-5, with 9 positions matching TRBD2. Germline V CDR1 and CDR2: SGHDT, YYEEEE. The CDR3 spans 15 residues. The trim removed 0 bases at V and 1 base at J, leaving 1 base unmatched. The chain's CDR3 is CASSLVAGAQETQYF. CDR3 bases: TGTGCCAGCAGCTTGGTAGCGGGAGCCCAAGAGACCCAGTACTTC. Looking up the rest from reference TRBV5-6 and TRBJ2-5 gives the full variable domain: DAGVTQSPTHLIKTRGQQVTLRCSPKSGHDTVSWYQQALGQGPQFIFQYYEEEERQRGNFPDRFSGHQFPNYSSELNVNALLLGDSALYLCASSLVAGAQETQYFGPGTRLLVL.

The chain joins TRBV6-5 to TRBJ1-2, with 9 bases matching TRBD1. The CDR3 spans 13 residues. Germline assignment: CDR1 MNHEY and CDR2 SVGAGI. J lost 7 bases, V lost 9 bases, and 9 bases had no gene match. CDR3 DNA sequence: TGTGCCAGTCTCACAGGGGGCGCAGGTGGCTACACCTTC. Translated, it gives CASLTGGAGGYTF.

This clone was observed a single time. The chain carries TRBV7-8 and TRBJ2-7; 16 bases are a match to TRBD2. The V gene's germline CDR1 is SGHVS and CDR2 FQNEAQ. CDR3 length: 16 amino acids. V lost 2 bases and J lost 6; bases outside the gene matches: 4. The CDR3 nucleotides are TGTGCCAGCAGCTTAATGGGACTAGCGGGAGGGAGCGAGCAGTACTTC. As protein: CASSLMGLAGGSEQYF.

The chain combines TRBV19 with TRBJ2-7, with 12 bases aligning to TRBD1. Trimming took 4 bases from V and 5 from J; bases not matched to a gene: 9. The germline V gene encodes CDR1 LNHDA and CDR2 SQIVND (reference sequence). CDR3 size: 16 residues. CDR3 sequence: CASSSGTGGYRNEQYF. For the CDR3, the DNA is TGTGCCAGTAGTAGCGGGACAGGGGGCTATAGGAACGAGCAGTACTTC.

The V call is TRBV24-1, the J call TRBJ1-1, with 8 bases that match TRBD1. The V gene end was trimmed by 7 bases and the J gene end by 4 bases; junction bases not matched to a gene: 7. This CDR3 comprises 14 residues. Germline CDR1 reads KGHDR; CDR2 reads SFDVKD. This chain's CDR3 is CATRTTGDGTEAFF. CDR3 DNA sequence: TGTGCCACCAGGACGACAGGGGACGGCACTGAAGCTTTCTTT.

V is TRBV10-1 and J is TRBJ2-3; no firm D call. The CDR3 is 13 amino acids. Per the germline V gene, CDR1 is WNHNN and CDR2 is SYGVQD (reference sequence). Trimming removed 2 bases from V and 4 bases from J, with 7 bases in between. CDR3: CASSEQSADTQYF. CDR3 DNA sequence: TGCGCCAGCAGTGAGCAATCGGCAGATACGCAGTATTTT.

The chain links TRBV6-1 to TRBJ1-4, with D uncertain. Germline lookup yields CDR1 MNHNS and CDR2 SASEGT. CDR3 length: 13 residues. V gave up 3 bases and J gave up 9 bases, with 11 bases separating them. CDR3 nucleotides: TGTGCCAGCAGTGATCCCACAGAGAAAAAACTGTTTTTT. Translated: CASSDPTEKKLFF.

Only one count was recorded for this clone. The chain recombines TRBV9 with TRBJ2-3, with a weak D call TRBD2 (6 bases). V was shortened by 4 bases and J by 4 bases, with 16 bases between the two germline ends. The CDR3 extends over 15 amino acids. Germline CDR1 and CDR2: SGDLS and YYNGEE. The CDR3 sequence: CASSPRERRSDTQYF. CDR3 sequence (DNA): TGTGCCAGCAGCCCCCGGGAGAGGCGGTCAGATACGCAGTATTTT.

In DNA, the CDR3 is TGTGCCAGCATGGGGGACAGGCTTATCTCTGGAAACACCATATATTTT. Amino acids: CASMGDRLISGNTIYF. This chain connects TRBV2 to TRBJ1-3, with 8 nucleotides matching TRBD1. Germline CDR1 reads SNHLY; CDR2 reads FYNNEI. After removal of 7 bases from V and 0 bases from J, the junction contained 8 bases not matched to a gene. The CDR3 loop spans 16 amino acids.

This chain connects TRBV5-6 to TRBJ1-6; a weak D match, TRBD1 (6 bases). V gave up 0 bases and J gave up 13 bases, with 14 bases separating them. Germline CDR1 and CDR2: SGHDT and YYEEEE. The CDR3 extends over 14 amino acids. The DNA of the CDR3 is TGTGCCAGCAGCTTGGAGACAGGCCTCTTGCCCCTCCACTTT. Amino acids: CASSLETGLLPLHF.

The rearrangement links TRBV4-1 to TRBJ2-5; 7 nucleotides line up with TRBD2. The V gene end was trimmed by 4 bases and the J gene end by 5 bases; junction bases not matched to a gene: 7. CDR3 length equals 14 residues. Germline values: CDR1 MGHRA, CDR2 YSYEKL. The CDR3 spells CASSPAGVWETQYF. CDR3 nucleotides: TGCGCCAGCAGCCCTGCGGGAGTCTGGGAGACCCAGTACTTC.

This sequence joins TRBV5-1 and TRBJ1-2, with TRBD1 identical over 11 bases. The V and J ends lost 0 bases and 8 bases, in that order; junction bases with no gene match: 12. CDR1 is SGHRS, CDR2 YFSETQ, per germline. The CDR3 covers 17 residues. The CDR3 spells CASSLGPLGQGVGGYTF. The CDR3 region has the DNA TGCGCCAGCAGCTTGGGACCTTTGGGACAGGGGGTTGGCGGCTACACCTTC.

This rearrangement joins TRBV5-1 to TRBJ1-1; no reliable D call. The CDR3 loop spans 15 amino acids. V was clipped by 0 bases and J by 10 bases, with 19 bases between them. Germline V gene sequence: CDR1 SGHRS, CDR2 YFSETQ. The CDR3 nucleotides are TGCGCCAGCAGCTTGGATGGGTTAACCGCGGTAGGAGCTTTCTTT. As protein: CASSLDGLTAVGAFF.

This chain joins TRBV6-5 and TRBJ2-1; TRBD2 matches at 8 bases. The ends lost 0 bases at V and 5 bases at J; junction bases unmatched: 6. The CDR3 covers 16 residues. CDR1 is MNHEY and CDR2 is SVGAGI in the germline V gene. This CDR3 reads CASSYSGGRINNEQFF. In nucleotides, the CDR3 is TGTGCCAGCAGTTACTCTGGCGGGAGGATTAACAATGAGCAGTTCTTC.

The J gene is TRBJ2-2, the V gene TRBV21-1; the table's D call, TRBD2, was not checked against the DNA. TRBV21-1 is a documented pseudogene. This CDR3 has 20 amino acids. The CDR3 DNA sequence: TGTGCCAGCAGCAAACGTCAACTAGCGGGAGGGATAACGAACACCGGGGAGCTGTTTTTT. Translated: CASSKRQLAGGITNTGELFF.

This clone was counted a few times. The V call is TRBV2, the J call TRBJ2-7, with D perhaps TRBD2 (7 bases). Looked up from germline, CDR1 is SNHLY and CDR2 is FYNNEI. Between the trimmed V and J ends, which lost 7 bases and 7 bases, there was a span of 17 bases. This CDR3 is built from 13 residues. CDR3 bases: TGTGCCAGCACCGTAGGGGGGGTTGGGGAGCAGTACTTC. It specifies CASTVGGVGEQYF.

The chain is built from TRBV7-3 and TRBJ2-1, with D unclear. Germline V CDR1 and CDR2: SGHTA, FQGTGA. The CDR3 loop spans 14 amino acids. Trimming cost V 2 bases and J 0 bases, with 5 bases left between them. CDR3 sequence: CASSLVASYNEQFF. As DNA, the CDR3 is TGTGCCAGCAGCTTAGTGGCCTCCTACAATGAGCAGTTCTTC.

J is TRBJ2-3 and V is TRBV10-3; 11 nucleotides line up with TRBD1. Germline V gene sequence: CDR1 ENHRY, CDR2 SYGVKD. Trimming removed 7 bases from V and 8 bases from J; junction bases left unmatched: 11. The CDR3 is made up of 15 amino acids. CDR3 DNA sequence: TGTGCCATCAAAGACACCGGGACAGGGGGGGGTACGCAGTATTTT. Translating gives CAIKDTGTGGGTQYF.

A single count supports this clone. This chain joins TRBV3-1 (or the pseudogene TRBV3-2) and TRBJ1-4; D may be TRBD1 (5 bases). Germline V lookup: CDR1 LGHDT, CDR2 YNNKEL (reference sequence). The CDR3 sequence is 16 residues long. The V end was cut by 3 bases, the J end by 5 bases, with 16 bases between. CDR3 sequence reads: CASSQGPGGQNEKLFF. The CDR3 DNA reads TGTGCCAGCAGCCAGGGACCGGGAGGACAAAATGAAAAACTGTTTTTT.

The gene calls are TRBV19 and TRBJ2-3; D is undetermined. CDR3 length equals 14 residues. Germline V CDR1 and CDR2: LNHDA, SQIVND (reference sequence). V shed 6 bases and J shed 1 base, with 11 bases lying between them. CDR3 bases: TGTGCCAGTAGCGCGGCCTCCGGCACAGATACGCAGTATTTT. Protein product: CASSAASGTDTQYF.